This TCR beta chain was sequenced in a study of vaccination effects on CD4 cells after COVID-19. Here immunoSEQ multiplex PCR was the method, and the copy in TCRdb shows in-frame clones only, minus some. The data show approximately 46,000 clones, with around 76% seen just once and roughly 8.6% held by the top ten. The V end lost 5 bases, the J end lost 4 bases, and 17 bases lay between the germline ends. This CDR3 has 15 amino acids. Germline CDR1 LGHDT, CDR2 YNNKEL (reference sequence). Cultured cells yielded isolated CD4+ T cells after approximately nine days. To note about this clone: The antigen is undetermined.

The sample consisted of CD4+ T cells from PBMCs cultured without peptide, taken before COVID-19 vaccination. This sequence originates from a human donor who had a prior SARS-CoV-2 infection. The chain uses TRBV3-1 (or the pseudogene TRBV3-2) and TRBJ1-1; D gene ambiguous. This CDR3 reads CASSNRGGWGTEAFF. In nucleotides, the CDR3 is TGTGCCAGCAGCAACCGAGGAGGTTGGGGCACTGAAGCTTTCTTT.